What follows is one TCR beta chain and its context. Its target is not known. Germline V lookup: CDR1 SEHNR, CDR2 FQNEAQ (reference sequence). There are 15 residues in the CDR3. V gave up 1 base and J gave up 0 bases, with 6 bases separating them. Amplification used 60 Vbeta primers and 13 Jbeta primers. The table came from immunoSEQ multiplex PCR; TCRdb's copy has only in-frame clones and leaves some out. The sample comprises some 110,000 clones, roughly 83% of which are singletons, and about 2.7% rests with the top ten. The record originates from a study of cytomegalovirus exposure and HLA in healthy donors. Study observations and caveats: Within a later analysis, the majority of CMV-associated TCR beta chains appeared HLA-restricted. Follow-up analysis found HLA locus-dependent TCR association rates, highest for DRB1 and lowest for HLA-C.

This chain uses TRBV7-9 with TRBJ2-2; no reliable D call. Specimen: PBMCs. The clonotype was recovered from a woman between 18 and 29 years old in good health and CMV-seropositive. The CDR3 here is CASSLVRPNTGELFF. CDR3 bases: TGTGCCAGCAGCTTAGTTCGTCCGAACACCGGGGAGCTGTTTTTT.